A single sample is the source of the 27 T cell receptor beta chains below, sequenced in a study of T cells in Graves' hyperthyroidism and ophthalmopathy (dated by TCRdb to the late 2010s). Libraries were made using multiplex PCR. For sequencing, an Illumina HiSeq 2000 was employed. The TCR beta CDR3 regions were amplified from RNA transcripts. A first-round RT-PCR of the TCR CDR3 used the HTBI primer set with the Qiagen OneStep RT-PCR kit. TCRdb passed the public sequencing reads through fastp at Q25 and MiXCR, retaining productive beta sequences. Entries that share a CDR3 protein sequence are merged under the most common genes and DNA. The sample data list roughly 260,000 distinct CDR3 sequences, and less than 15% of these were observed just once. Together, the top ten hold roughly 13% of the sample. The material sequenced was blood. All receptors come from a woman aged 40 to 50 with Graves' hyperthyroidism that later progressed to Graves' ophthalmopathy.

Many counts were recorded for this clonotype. The CDR3 DNA follows: TGTGCCAGCAGCCCCGGACAGGGTGGGGATCAGCCCCAGCATTTT. Translating gives CASSPGQGGDQPQHF. The V and J genes are TRBV12-3 or TRBV12-4 and TRBJ1-5; 8 bases are a match to TRBD1. The CDR3 runs to 15 residues. V lost 6 bases, J lost 5 bases, and 9 bases stayed unmatched.

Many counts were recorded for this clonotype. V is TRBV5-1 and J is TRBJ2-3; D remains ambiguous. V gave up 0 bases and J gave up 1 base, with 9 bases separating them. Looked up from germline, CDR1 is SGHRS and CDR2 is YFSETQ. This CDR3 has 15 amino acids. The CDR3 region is CASSLGFLRTDTQYF. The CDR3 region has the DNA TGCGCCAGCAGCTTGGGGTTCCTTCGCACAGATACGCAGTATTTT.

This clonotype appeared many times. The CDR3 nucleotides read TGTGCCAGCAGAAGGGGACTAGCGGGAGGGCGGTCCTACAATGAGCAGTTCTTC. The encoded protein is CASRRGLAGGRSYNEQFF. The chain recombines TRBV28 with TRBJ2-1; 16 positions match TRBD2. This CDR3 spans 18 amino acids. J lost 1 base, V lost 6 bases, and 6 bases had no gene match. From germline, CDR1 is MDHEN and CDR2 SYDVKM. Drawing the rest from reference TRBV28 and TRBJ2-1, the complete variable domain is DVKVTQSSRYLVKRTGEKVFLECVQDMDHENMFWYRQDPGLGLRLIYFSYDVKMKEKGDIPEGYSVSREKKERFSLILESASTNQTSMYLCASRRGLAGGRSYNEQFFGPGTRLTVL.

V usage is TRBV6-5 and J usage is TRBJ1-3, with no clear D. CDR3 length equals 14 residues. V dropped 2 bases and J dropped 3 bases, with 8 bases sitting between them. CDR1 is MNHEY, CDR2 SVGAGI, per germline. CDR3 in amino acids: CASSYIAGGNTIYF. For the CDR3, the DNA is TGTGCCAGCAGTTACATAGCCGGTGGAAACACCATATATTTT.

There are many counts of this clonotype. The CDR3 reads CASSRGLSETQYF. DNA for the CDR3: TGTGCCAGCAGCCGAGGACTCTCAGAGACCCAGTACTTC. The rearrangement joins TRBV14 to TRBJ2-5, with a possible D match to TRBD2 (5 bases). There are 13 residues in the CDR3. Trimming left V 4 bases short and J 4 bases short, with 10 bases between. Germline V gene lookup returns CDR1 SGHDN and CDR2 FVKESK.

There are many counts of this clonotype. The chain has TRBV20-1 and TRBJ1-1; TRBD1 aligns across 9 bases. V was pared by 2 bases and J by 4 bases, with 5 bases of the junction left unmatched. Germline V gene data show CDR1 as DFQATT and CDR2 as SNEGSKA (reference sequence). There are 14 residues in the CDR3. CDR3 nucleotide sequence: TGCAGTGCTAGAAGGAACAGGGGGCTCACTGAAGCTTTCTTT. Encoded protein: CSARRNRGLTEAFF.

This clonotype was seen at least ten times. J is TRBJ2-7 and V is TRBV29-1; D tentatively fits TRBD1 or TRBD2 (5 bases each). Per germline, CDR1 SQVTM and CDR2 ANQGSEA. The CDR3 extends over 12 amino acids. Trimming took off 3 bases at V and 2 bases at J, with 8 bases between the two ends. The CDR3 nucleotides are TGCAGCGTTGACATGGGGGCCTACGAGCAGTACTTC. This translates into CSVDMGAYEQYF.

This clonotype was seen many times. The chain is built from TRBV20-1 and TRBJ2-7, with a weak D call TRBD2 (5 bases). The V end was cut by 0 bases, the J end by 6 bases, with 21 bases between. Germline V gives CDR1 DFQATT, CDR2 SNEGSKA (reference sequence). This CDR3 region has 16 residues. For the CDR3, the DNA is TGCAGTGCTAGAGATAGGTTGAGGGCTCGTCTGGGCGAGCAGTACTTC. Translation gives CSARDRLRARLGEQYF.

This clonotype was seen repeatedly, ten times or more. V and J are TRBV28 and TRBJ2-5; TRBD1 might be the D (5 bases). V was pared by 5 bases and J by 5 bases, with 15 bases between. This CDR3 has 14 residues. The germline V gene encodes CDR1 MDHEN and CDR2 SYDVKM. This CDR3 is CASSLQEFRETQYF. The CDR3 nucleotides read TGTGCCAGCAGTCTACAGGAGTTCAGGGAGACCCAGTACTTC.

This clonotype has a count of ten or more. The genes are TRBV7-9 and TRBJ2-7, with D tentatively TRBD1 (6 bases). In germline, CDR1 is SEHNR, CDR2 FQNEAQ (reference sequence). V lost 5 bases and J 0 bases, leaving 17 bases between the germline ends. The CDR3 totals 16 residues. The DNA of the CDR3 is TGTGCCAGCAGCGAAACCCAGGACAGAATCTCCTACGAGCAGTACTTC. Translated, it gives CASSETQDRISYEQYF.

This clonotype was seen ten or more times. The CDR3 region is CASSLTSVAYNEQFF. Written as DNA, the CDR3 is TGTGCCAGCAGCCTAACTAGCGTTGCCTACAATGAGCAGTTCTTC. The genes are TRBV28 and TRBJ2-1; TRBD2 matches 7 bases. Losses at the gene ends were 6 bases for V and 2 bases for J; bases not matched to a gene: 7. This CDR3 has 15 residues. Looked up from germline, CDR1 is MDHEN and CDR2 is SYDVKM.

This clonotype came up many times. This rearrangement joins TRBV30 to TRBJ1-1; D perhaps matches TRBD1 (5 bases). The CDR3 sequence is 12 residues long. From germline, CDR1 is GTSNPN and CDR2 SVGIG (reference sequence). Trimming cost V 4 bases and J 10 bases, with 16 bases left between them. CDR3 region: CAWNPMTGAAFF. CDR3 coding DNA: TGTGCCTGGAATCCCATGACCGGGGCAGCTTTCTTT.

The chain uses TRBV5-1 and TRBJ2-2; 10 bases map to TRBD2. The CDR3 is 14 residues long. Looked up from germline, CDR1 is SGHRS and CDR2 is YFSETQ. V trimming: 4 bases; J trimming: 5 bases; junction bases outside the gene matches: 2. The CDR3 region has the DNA TGCGCCAGCAGCGGAGCGGGAGGGACCGGGGAGCTGTTTTTT. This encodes CASSGAGGTGELFF.

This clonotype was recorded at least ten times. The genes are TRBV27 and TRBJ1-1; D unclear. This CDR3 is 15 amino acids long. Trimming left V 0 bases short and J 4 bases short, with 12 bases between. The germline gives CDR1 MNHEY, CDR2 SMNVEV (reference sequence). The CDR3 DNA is TGTGCCAGCAGTTTATCCCCCTTTTTTGCCACTGAAGCTTTCTTT. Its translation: CASSLSPFFATEAFF.

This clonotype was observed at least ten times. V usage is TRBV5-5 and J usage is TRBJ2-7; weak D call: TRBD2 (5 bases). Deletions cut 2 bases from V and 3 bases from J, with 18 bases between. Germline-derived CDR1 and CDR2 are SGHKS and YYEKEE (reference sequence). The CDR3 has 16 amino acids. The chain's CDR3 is CASSFFEEGKNYEQYF. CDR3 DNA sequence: TGTGCCAGCAGCTTTTTTGAAGAGGGAAAAAACTACGAGCAGTACTTC. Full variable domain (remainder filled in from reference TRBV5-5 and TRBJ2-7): DAGVTQSPTHLIKTRGQQVTLRCSPISGHKSVSWYQQVLGQGPQFIFQYYEKEERGRGNFPDRFSARQFPNYSSELNVNALLLGDSALYLCASSFFEEGKNYEQYFGPGTRLTVT.

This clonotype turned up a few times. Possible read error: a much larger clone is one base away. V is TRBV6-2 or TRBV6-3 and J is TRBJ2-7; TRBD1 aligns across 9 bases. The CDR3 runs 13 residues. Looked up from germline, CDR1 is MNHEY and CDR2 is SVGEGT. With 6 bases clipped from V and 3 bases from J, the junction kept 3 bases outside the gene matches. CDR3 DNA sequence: TGTGCCAGCAGCAGGGACAGGGTCTACGAGCAGTACTTC. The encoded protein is CASSRDRVYEQYF.

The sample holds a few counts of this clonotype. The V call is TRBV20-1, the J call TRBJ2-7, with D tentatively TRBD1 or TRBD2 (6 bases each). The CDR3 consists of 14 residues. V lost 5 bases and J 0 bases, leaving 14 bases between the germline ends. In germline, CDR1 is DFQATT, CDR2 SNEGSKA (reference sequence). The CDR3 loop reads CSAALRGLSYEQYF. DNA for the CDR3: TGCAGTGCTGCTCTACGGGGGCTCTCCTACGAGCAGTACTTC.

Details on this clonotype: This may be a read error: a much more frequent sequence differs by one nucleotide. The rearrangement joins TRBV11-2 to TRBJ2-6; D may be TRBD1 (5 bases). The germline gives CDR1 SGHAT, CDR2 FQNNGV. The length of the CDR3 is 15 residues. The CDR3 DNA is TGTGCCAGCAGCCCCTTCCCCACTGGGGCCAACGTCCAGACTTTC. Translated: CASSPFPTGANVQTF. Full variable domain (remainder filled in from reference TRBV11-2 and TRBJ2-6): EAGVAQSPRYKIIEKRQSVAFWCNPISGHATLYWYQQILGQGPKLLIQFQNNGVVDDSQLPKDRFSAERLKGVDSTLKIQPAKLEDSAVYLCASSPFPTGANVQTFGAGSRLTVL.

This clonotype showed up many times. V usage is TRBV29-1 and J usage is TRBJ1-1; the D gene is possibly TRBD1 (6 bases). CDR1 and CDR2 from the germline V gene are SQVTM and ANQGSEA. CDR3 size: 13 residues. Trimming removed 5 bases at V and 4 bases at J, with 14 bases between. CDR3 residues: CSVKGVLSTEAFF. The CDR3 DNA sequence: TGCAGCGTTAAGGGGGTCTTGAGCACTGAAGCTTTCTTT.

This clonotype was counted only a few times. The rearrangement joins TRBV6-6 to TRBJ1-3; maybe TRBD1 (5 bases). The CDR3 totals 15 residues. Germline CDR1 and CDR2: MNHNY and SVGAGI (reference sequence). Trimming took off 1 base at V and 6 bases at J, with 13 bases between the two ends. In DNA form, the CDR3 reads TGTGCCAGCAGTTACTTGGGGCCAAATGAAAACACCATATATTTT. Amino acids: CASSYLGPNENTIYF.

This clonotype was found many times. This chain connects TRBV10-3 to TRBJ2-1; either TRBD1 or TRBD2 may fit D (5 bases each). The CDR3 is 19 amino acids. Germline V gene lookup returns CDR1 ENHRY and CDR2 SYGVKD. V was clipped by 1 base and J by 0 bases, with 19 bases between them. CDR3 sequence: CAISELWAGTRSSYNEQFF. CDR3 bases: TGTGCCATCAGTGAGTTATGGGCTGGGACCAGGAGCTCCTACAATGAGCAGTTCTTC.

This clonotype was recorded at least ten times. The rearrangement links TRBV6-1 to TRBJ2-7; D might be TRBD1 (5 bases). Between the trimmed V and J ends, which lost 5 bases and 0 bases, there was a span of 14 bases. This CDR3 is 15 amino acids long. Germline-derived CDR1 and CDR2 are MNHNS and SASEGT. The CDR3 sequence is CASSYQTASSYEQYF. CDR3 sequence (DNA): TGTGCCAGCAGTTACCAGACAGCGAGCTCCTACGAGCAGTACTTC.

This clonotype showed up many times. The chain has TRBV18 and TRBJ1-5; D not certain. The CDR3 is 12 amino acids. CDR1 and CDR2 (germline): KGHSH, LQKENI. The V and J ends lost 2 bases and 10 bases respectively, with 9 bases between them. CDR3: CASSPKSGPQHF. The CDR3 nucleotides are TGTGCCAGCTCACCAAAATCTGGCCCCCAGCATTTT.

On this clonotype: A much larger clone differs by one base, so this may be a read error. In DNA, the CDR3 is TGTGCCAGCTCAAGGATTGACCCGGGACTAGAGACAGATACGCAGTATTTT. Its protein is CASSRIDPGLETDTQYF. The V and J genes are TRBV18 and TRBJ2-3; 8 bases fit TRBD2. From germline, CDR1 is KGHSH and CDR2 LQKENI. CDR3 size: 17 residues. Trimming at V came to 5 bases and at J to 3 bases, leaving 13 bases not matched to a gene.

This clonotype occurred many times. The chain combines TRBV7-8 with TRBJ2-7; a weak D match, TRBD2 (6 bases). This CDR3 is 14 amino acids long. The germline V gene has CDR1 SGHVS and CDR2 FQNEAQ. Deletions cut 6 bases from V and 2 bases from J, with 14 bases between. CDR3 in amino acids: CASSSGLEAYEQYF. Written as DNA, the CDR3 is TGTGCCAGCAGTTCGGGACTTGAAGCCTACGAGCAGTACTTC.

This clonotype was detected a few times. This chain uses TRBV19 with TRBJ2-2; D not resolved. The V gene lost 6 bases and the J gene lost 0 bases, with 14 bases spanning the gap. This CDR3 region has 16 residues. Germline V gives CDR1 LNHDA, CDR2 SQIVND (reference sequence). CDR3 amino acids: CASRGSAAANTGELFF. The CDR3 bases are TGTGCCAGTAGAGGATCGGCCGCCGCGAACACCGGGGAGCTGTTTTTT. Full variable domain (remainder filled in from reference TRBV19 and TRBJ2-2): DGGITQSPKYLFRKEGQNVTLSCEQNLNHDAMYWYRQDPGQGLRLIYYSQIVNDFQKGDIAEGYSVSREKKESFPLTVTSAQKNPTAFYLCASRGSAAANTGELFFGEGSRLTVL.

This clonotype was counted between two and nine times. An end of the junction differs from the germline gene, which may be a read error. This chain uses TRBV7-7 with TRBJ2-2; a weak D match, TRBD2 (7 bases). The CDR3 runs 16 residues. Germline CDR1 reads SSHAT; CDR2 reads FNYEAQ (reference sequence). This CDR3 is CASSHGGQDYTGELFF. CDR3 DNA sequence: TGTGCTAGCAGCCACGGGGGGCAGGACTACACCGGGGAGCTGTTTTTT.